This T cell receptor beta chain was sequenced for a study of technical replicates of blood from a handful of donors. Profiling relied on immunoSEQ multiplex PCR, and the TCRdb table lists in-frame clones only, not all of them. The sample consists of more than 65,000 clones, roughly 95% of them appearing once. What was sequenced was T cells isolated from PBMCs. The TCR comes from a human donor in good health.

The CDR3 sequence is CASSWGGRLNTEAFF. DNA of the CDR3: TGTGCCAGTAGTTGGGGAGGCAGGCTCAACACTGAAGCTTTCTTT. The chain recombines TRBV19 with TRBJ1-1; D is unclear. The CDR3 length is 15 residues. Trimming left V 5 bases short and J 2 bases short, with 15 bases between. The germline gives CDR1 LNHDA, CDR2 SQIVND (reference sequence).